The table lists the clone carrying this TCR beta chain with a few counts. Its target is not known. The data derive from a study of T-cell memory formation after mild COVID-19. A 5'RACE reaction primed in the constant segment made cDNA libraries of TCR alpha and TCR beta, and these carried sample barcodes and UMIs. TCRdb fed the 5' RACE reads into MiXCR, producing one record per CDR3 protein. The sample contains about 620,000 distinct CDR3 sequences, about a sixth of which appear only once. Study-wide findings and caveats: That cross-reactive memory joined was suggested by some responding clones appearing in pre-infection memory. A second wave expanding day 15 to 37 was CD4+-biased; contracting clones were balanced.

Sequenced input: PBMCs or a T cell subset sorted from them (not recorded which). The clonotype originates from an adult woman who had mild COVID-19 (a few samples of this study predate the infection). Cell type and time point are not known.

The CDR3 protein is CASTRGPSSSATDTQYF. The CDR3 DNA sequence: TGTGCCAGCACCCGAGGCCCTAGCTCATCAGCGACAGATACGCAGTATTTT. V gene TRBV3-1 combines with J gene TRBJ2-3; TRBD2 is a possible D gene (5 bases). Germline CDR1 and CDR2: LGHDT and YNNKEL (reference sequence). V lost 7 bases and J 3 bases, leaving 23 bases between the germline ends. The CDR3 is made up of 17 amino acids.